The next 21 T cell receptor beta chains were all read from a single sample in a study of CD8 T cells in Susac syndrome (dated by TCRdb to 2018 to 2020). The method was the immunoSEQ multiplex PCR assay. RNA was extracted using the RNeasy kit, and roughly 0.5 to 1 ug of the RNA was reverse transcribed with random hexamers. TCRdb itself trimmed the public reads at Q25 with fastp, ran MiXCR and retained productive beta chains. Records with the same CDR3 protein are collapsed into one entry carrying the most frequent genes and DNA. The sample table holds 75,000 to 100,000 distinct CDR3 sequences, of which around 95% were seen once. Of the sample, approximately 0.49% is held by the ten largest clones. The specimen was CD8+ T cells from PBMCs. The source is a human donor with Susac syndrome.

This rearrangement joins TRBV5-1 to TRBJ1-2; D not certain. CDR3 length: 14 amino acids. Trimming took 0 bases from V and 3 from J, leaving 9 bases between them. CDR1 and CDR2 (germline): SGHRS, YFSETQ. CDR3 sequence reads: CASSLAEADYGYTF. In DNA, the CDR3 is TGCGCCAGCAGCTTGGCAGAGGCGGACTATGGCTACACCTTC.

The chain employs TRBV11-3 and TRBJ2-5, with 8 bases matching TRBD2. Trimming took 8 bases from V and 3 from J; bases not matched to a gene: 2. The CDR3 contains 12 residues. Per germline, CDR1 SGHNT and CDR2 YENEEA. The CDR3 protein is CASSGGEETQYF. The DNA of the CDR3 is TGTGCCAGCTCCGGGGGGGAAGAGACCCAGTACTTC.

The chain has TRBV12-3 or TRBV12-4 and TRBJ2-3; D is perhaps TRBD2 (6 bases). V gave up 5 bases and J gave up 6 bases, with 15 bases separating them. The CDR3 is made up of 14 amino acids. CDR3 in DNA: TGTGCCAGCAGTCAGAGCGGGTGGTCGGATACGCAGTATTTT. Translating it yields CASSQSGWSDTQYF.

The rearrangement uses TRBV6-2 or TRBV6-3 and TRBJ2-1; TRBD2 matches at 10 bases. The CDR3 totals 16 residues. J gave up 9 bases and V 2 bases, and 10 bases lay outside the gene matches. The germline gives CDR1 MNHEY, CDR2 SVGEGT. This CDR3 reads CASSYRNLAGAGEQFF. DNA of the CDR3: TGTGCCAGCAGTTACCGAAACCTAGCGGGAGCCGGTGAGCAGTTCTTC.

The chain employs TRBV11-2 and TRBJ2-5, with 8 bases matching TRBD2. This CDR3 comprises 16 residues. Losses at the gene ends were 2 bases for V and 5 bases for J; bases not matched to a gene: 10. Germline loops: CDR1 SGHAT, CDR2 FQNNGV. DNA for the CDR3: TGTGCCAGCAGCTTAACTCTAGCGGGCAAGGGGGAGACCCAGTACTTC. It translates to CASSLTLAGKGETQYF.

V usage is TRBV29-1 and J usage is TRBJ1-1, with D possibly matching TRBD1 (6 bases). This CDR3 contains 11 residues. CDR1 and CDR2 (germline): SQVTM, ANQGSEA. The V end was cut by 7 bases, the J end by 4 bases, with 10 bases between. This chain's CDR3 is CSAQGPTEAFF. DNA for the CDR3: TGCAGCGCACAGGGTCCCACTGAAGCTTTCTTT.

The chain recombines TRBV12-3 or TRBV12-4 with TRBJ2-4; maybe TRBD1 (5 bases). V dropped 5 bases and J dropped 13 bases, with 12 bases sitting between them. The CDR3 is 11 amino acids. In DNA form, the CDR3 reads TGTGCCAGCAGTCCAGCGACAGTACAGTACTTC. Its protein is CASSPATVQYF.

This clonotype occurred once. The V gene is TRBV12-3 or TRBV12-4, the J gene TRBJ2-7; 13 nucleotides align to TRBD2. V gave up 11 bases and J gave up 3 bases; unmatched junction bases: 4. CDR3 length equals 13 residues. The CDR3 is CALTSGRRYEQYF. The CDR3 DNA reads TGTGCCTTGACTAGCGGGAGGCGCTACGAGCAGTACTTC.

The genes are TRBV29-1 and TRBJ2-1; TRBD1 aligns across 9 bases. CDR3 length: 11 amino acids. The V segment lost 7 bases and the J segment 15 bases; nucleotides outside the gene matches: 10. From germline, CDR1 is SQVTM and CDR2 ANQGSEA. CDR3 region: CSADKGQGLFF. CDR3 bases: TGCAGCGCTGATAAAGGACAGGGGTTGTTCTTC.

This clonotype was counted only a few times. The CDR3 DNA is TGTGCCTGGAGTCCAGAGAACACCGGGGAGCTGTTTTTT. Protein: CAWSPENTGELFF. This rearrangement joins TRBV30 to TRBJ2-2, with no clear D. CDR1 is GTSNPN, CDR2 SVGIG, per germline (reference sequence). Trimming cost V 2 bases and J 1 base, with 5 bases left between them. This CDR3 contains 13 residues.

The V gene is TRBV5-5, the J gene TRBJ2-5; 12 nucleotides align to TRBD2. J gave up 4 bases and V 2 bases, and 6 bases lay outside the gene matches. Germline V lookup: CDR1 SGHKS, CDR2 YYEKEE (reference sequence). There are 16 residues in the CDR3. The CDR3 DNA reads TGTGCCAGCAGCTTCCGACTAGCGGGAGCGCGAGAGACCCAGTACTTC. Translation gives CASSFRLAGARETQYF.

CDR3 DNA sequence: TGTGCCAGCAGCCCGGACAGTCTCGAGCAGTACTTC. Its translation is CASSPDSLEQYF. The V call is TRBV7-6, the J call TRBJ2-7; TRBD1 might be the D (6 bases). V shed 5 bases and J shed 6 bases, with 11 bases lying between them. This CDR3 has 12 residues. In germline, CDR1 is SGHVS, CDR2 FNYEAQ.

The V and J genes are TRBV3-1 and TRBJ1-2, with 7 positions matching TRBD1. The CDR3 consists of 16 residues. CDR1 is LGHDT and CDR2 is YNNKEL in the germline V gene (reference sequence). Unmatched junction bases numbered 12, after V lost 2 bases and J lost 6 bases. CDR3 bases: TGTGCCAGCAGCCAATTGACAGGGCCCCTTTTGGATGGCTACACCTTC. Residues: CASSQLTGPLLDGYTF.

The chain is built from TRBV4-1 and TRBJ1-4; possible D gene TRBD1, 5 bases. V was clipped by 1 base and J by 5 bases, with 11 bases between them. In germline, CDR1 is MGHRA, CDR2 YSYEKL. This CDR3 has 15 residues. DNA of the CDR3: TGCGCCAGCAGCCAAGTACAGGTGGGGAATGAAAAACTGTTTTTT. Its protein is CASSQVQVGNEKLFF.

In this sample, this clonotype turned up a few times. CDR3 amino acids: CASSLSSRSSYEQYF. The CDR3 DNA reads TGCGCCAGCAGCTTGTCTAGCAGGAGCTCCTACGAGCAGTACTTC. This rearrangement joins TRBV5-1 to TRBJ2-7; tentative D call: TRBD2 (5 bases). Trimming pared 1 base from V and 0 bases from J, leaving 11 bases between. The CDR3 covers 15 residues. CDR1 is SGHRS, CDR2 YFSETQ, per germline.

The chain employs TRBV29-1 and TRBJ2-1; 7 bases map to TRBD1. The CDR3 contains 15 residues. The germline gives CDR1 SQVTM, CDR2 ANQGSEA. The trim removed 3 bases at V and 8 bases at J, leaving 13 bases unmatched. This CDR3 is CSVEGQGDDYDEQFF. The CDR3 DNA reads TGCAGCGTTGAGGGGCAGGGGGATGATTATGATGAGCAGTTCTTC.

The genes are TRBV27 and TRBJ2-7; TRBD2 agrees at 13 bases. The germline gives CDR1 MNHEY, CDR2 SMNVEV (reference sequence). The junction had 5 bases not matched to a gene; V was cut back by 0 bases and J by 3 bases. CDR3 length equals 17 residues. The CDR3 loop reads CASSLSRLAGGLYEQYF. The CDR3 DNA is TGTGCCAGCAGTTTATCCCGACTAGCGGGAGGCCTCTACGAGCAGTACTTC.

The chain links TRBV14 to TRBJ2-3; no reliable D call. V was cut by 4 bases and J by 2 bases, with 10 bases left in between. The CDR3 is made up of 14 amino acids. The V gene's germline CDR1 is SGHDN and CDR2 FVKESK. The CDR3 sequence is CASSPRRNTDTQYF. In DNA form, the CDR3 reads TGTGCCAGCAGCCCTAGACGAAACACAGATACGCAGTATTTT.

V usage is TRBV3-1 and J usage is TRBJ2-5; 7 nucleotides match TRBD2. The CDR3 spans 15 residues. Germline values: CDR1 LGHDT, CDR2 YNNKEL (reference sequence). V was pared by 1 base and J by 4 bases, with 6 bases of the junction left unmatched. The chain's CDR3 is CASSQAEAGLETQYF. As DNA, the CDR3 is TGTGCCAGCAGCCAAGCAGAAGCGGGACTAGAGACCCAGTACTTC.

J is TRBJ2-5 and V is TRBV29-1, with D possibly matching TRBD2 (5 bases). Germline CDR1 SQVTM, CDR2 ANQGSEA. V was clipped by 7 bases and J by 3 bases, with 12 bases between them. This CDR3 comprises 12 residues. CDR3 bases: TGCAGCGCTCGTGGAGGCGAAGAGACCCAGTACTTC. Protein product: CSARGGEETQYF.

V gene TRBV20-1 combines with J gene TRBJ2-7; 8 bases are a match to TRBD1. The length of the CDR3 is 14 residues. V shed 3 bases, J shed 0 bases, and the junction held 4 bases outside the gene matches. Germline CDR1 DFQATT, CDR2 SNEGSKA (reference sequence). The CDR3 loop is CSARGTGGSYEQYF. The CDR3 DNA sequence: TGCAGTGCTAGGGGAACAGGGGGCTCCTACGAGCAGTACTTC.